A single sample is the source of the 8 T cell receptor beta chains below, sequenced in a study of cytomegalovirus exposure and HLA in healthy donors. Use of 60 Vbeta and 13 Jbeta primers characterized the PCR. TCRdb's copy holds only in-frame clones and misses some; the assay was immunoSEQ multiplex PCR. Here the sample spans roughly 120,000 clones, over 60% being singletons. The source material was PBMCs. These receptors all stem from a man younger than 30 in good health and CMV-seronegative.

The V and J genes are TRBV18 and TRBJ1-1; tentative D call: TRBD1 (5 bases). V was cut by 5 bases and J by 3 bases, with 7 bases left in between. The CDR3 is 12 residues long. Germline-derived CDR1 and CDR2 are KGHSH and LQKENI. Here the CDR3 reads CASSSGYTEAFF. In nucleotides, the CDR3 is TGTGCCAGCTCATCAGGGTACACTGAAGCTTTCTTT.

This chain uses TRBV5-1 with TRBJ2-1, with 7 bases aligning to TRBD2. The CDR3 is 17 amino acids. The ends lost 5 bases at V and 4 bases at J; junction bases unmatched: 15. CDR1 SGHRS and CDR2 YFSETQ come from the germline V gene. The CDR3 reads CASSHLPRRDYYNEQFF. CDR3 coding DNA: TGCGCCAGCAGTCACCTCCCCCGCCGGGACTATTACAATGAGCAGTTCTTC. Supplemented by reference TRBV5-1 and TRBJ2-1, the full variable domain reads KAGVTQTPRYLIKTRGQQVTLSCSPISGHRSVSWYQQTPGQGLQFLFEYFSETQRNKGNFPGRFSGRQFSNSRSEMNVSTLELGDSALYLCASSHLPRRDYYNEQFFGPGTRLTVL.

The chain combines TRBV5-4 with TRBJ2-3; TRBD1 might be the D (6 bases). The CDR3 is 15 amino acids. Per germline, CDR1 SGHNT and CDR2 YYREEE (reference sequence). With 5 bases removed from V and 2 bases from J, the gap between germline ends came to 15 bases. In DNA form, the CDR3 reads TGTGCCAGCAGGCCACAGGGTCGGGTCACAGATACGCAGTATTTT. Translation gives CASRPQGRVTDTQYF.

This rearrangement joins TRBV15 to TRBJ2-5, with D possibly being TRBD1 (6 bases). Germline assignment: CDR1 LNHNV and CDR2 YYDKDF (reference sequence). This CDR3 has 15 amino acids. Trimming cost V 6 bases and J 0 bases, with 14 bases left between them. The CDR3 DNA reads TGTGCCACCAGTCTCCCAGGGGACAACCAAGAGACCCAGTACTTC. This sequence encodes CATSLPGDNQETQYF.

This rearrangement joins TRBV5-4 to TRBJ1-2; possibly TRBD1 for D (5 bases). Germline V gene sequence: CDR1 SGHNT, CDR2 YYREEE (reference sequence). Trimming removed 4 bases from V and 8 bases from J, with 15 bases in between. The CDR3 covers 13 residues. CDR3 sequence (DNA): TGTGCCAGCAGCCTCCGGGGGTTTGGGGGCTACACCTTC. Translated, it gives CASSLRGFGGYTF.

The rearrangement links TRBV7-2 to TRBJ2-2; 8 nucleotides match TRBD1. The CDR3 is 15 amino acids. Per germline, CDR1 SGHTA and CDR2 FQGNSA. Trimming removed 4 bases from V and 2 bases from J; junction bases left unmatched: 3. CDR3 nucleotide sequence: TGTGCCAGCAGCTGGGGACAGGTCAACACCGGGGAGCTGTTTTTT. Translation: CASSWGQVNTGELFF.

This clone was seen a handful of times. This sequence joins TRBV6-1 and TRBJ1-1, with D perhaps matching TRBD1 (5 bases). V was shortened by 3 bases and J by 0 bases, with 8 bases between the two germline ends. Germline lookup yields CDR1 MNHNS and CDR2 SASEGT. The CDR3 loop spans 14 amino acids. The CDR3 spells CASSEAGMNTEAFF. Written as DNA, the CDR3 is TGTGCCAGCAGTGAGGCAGGGATGAACACTGAAGCTTTCTTT.

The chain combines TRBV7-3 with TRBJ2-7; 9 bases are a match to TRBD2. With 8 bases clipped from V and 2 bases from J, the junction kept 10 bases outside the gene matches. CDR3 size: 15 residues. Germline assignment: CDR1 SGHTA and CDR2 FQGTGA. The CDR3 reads CASPPRLADTYEQYF. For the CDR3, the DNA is TGTGCCAGCCCCCCGAGACTAGCGGATACCTACGAGCAGTACTTC.